The 7 T cell receptor beta chains below all came from one sample that was sequenced in a study of response to subunit inactivated influenza vaccine. TCRdb re-called the RT-PCR reads through MiXCR, storing one row per CDR3 protein. The table records about 180,000 distinct CDR3 sequences, about 9% of them present only once. This specimen consisted of non-naive T cells sorted from PBMCs, obtained on the day of vaccination. The receptors here all came from a man aged 50 or older who received an inactivated influenza vaccine.

The chain is built from TRBV18 and TRBJ2-1; 8 positions agree with TRBD2. This CDR3 contains 18 residues. With 3 bases clipped from V and 7 bases from J, the junction kept 17 bases outside the gene matches. Per the germline V gene, CDR1 is KGHSH and CDR2 is LQKENI. CDR3 in amino acids: CASSPPLTSGQSPNEQFF. CDR3 sequence (DNA): TGTGCCAGCTCACCCCCCCTCACTAGCGGACAAAGCCCGAATGAGCAGTTCTTC.

V usage is TRBV20-1 and J usage is TRBJ2-3; D could derive from TRBD1 or TRBD2 (6 bases each). V was pared by 3 bases and J by 4 bases, with 11 bases between. The CDR3 extends over 13 amino acids. Germline CDR1 and CDR2: DFQATT and SNEGSKA (reference sequence). The CDR3 DNA follows: TGCAGTGCTAGTGAAGGGGGGCCAGATACGCAGTATTTT. Its translation: CSASEGGPDTQYF.

The V and J genes are TRBV6-5 and TRBJ2-5, with TRBD2 identical over 13 bases. With 4 bases clipped from V and 1 base from J, the junction kept 12 bases outside the gene matches. The CDR3 is 19 residues long. Germline assignment: CDR1 MNHEY and CDR2 SVGAGI. The CDR3 reads CASSSESGLAGEFQETQYF. DNA for the CDR3: TGTGCCAGCAGTTCGGAGAGCGGACTAGCGGGGGAGTTCCAAGAGACCCAGTACTTC.

This clonotype has a handful of counts. The V and J genes are TRBV10-3 and TRBJ2-3; TRBD2 matches 9 bases. V was clipped by 7 bases and J by 5 bases; unmatched bases: 7. Germline values: CDR1 ENHRY, CDR2 SYGVKD. This CDR3 has 14 residues. The CDR3 region has the DNA TGTGCCATCACGGGCGGGGGGGCCGGAGATACGCAGTATTTT. Amino acid sequence: CAITGGGAGDTQYF.

The sample holds a few counts of this clonotype. The chain is built from TRBV12-3 or TRBV12-4 and TRBJ2-1; the match to TRBD1 covers 7 bases. This CDR3 spans 15 amino acids. V shed 3 bases and J 4 bases; nucleotides not matched to a gene: 6. The CDR3 here is CASSLRGLGYNEQFF. The DNA for the CDR3 is TGTGCCAGCAGTTTGAGGGGGCTGGGTTACAATGAGCAGTTCTTC.

There are a few counts of this clonotype. The rearrangement links TRBV6-2 or TRBV6-3 to TRBJ2-6; 8 nucleotides line up with TRBD1. J lost 0 bases, V lost 5 bases, and 6 bases had no gene match. The length of the CDR3 is 17 residues. Germline V CDR1 and CDR2: MNHEY, SVGEGT. This CDR3 is CASSRDRGPSGANVLTF. CDR3 bases: TGTGCCAGCAGTCGTGACAGGGGCCCCTCTGGGGCCAACGTCCTGACTTTC.

The chain couples TRBV12-3 or TRBV12-4 to TRBJ1-4; maybe TRBD1 (5 bases). The CDR3 consists of 17 residues. Trimming left V 8 bases short and J 5 bases short, with 24 bases between. CDR3 bases: TGTGCCAGCTCGGAGGAGGGGTGGGAGGCCGCCAATGAAAAACTGTTTTTT. It specifies CASSEEGWEAANEKLFF.